One and the same sample provided the 12 T cell receptor beta chains below, sequenced in a study of human T cells and chemical hapten exposure. TCRdb used MiXCR to reprocess the RACE reads, holding one entry per CDR3 protein. The table records approximately 71,000 distinct CDR3 sequences, 9.8% of them present only once. The time point: patch test 1, 2 weeks after DPC sensitization. The treatment: therapeutic diphenylcyclopropenone sensitization with weekly scalp DPC. The specimen comprised whole blood, sampled in connection with sensitization to the hapten diphenylcyclopropenone (DPC). The receptors come from a middle-aged woman with alopecia areata. Some clones in this sample may be carry-over from other donors' samples.

This chain connects TRBV7-8 to TRBJ1-3, with no clear D. CDR1 is SGHVS, CDR2 FQNEAQ, per germline. CDR3 length: 16 residues. V was cut by 1 base and J by 0 bases, with 10 bases left in between. The CDR3 DNA follows: TGTGCCAGCAGCTTAGACCCCCAGTTCTCTGGAAACACCATATATTTT. It specifies CASSLDPQFSGNTIYF.

This clonotype was recorded at least ten times. The gene calls are TRBV2 and TRBJ1-2, with TRBD1 identical over 8 bases. The CDR3 length is 13 residues. V lost 8 bases to trimming and J lost 3 bases; unmatched junction nucleotides: 5. CDR1 and CDR2 (germline): SNHLY, FYNNEI. CDR3 loop: CASPGTGDYGYTF. The CDR3 DNA reads TGTGCCAGCCCCGGGACAGGAGACTATGGCTACACCTTC.

This clonotype was counted at least ten times. The gene calls are TRBV4-2 and TRBJ2-3; D gene uncertain. Germline V gene sequence: CDR1 LGHNA, CDR2 YNFKEQ. This CDR3 is 13 amino acids long. Trimming left V 1 base short and J 3 bases short, with 5 bases between. CDR3 DNA: TGTGCCAGCAGCCAAGGAAGGACAGATACGCAGTATTTT. It translates to CASSQGRTDTQYF.

The sample holds many counts of this clonotype. This sequence joins TRBV6-6 and TRBJ1-1; D gene ambiguous. Germline V gene lookup returns CDR1 MNHNY and CDR2 SVGAGI (reference sequence). Trimming shortened V by 2 bases and J by 5 bases, and 18 bases separated the two germline ends. This CDR3 is built from 16 residues. CDR3 sequence: CASSYPIGEMRTEAFF. The CDR3, as DNA: TGTGCCAGCAGTTACCCTATCGGGGAAATGAGGACTGAAGCTTTCTTT.

The J gene is TRBJ2-7, the V gene TRBV7-2; D unresolved. With 3 bases removed from V and 7 bases from J, the gap between germline ends came to 10 bases. The germline V gene has CDR1 SGHTA and CDR2 FQGNSA. The CDR3 spans 12 residues. For the CDR3, the DNA is TGTGCCAGCAGCTTCCCAAATAGAGAGCAGTACTTC. This sequence encodes CASSFPNREQYF.

This clonotype was observed many times. The rearrangement uses TRBV5-1 and TRBJ1-1; 11 bases are a match to TRBD1. The V segment lost 2 bases and the J segment 4 bases; nucleotides outside the gene matches: 7. The germline V gene has CDR1 SGHRS and CDR2 YFSETQ. The length of the CDR3 is 16 residues. The CDR3: CASSFLAGTGGTEAFF. CDR3 nucleotide sequence: TGCGCCAGCAGCTTCCTAGCCGGGACAGGGGGCACTGAAGCTTTCTTT.

This clonotype was counted ten times or more. The chain carries TRBV11-2 and TRBJ2-7; 12 bases are a match to TRBD1. The germline gives CDR1 SGHAT, CDR2 FQNNGV. With 4 bases clipped from V and 4 bases from J, the junction kept 5 bases outside the gene matches. This CDR3 contains 15 residues. In nucleotides, the CDR3 is TGTGCCAGCAGCTCTGGGACAGGGGGCTGGTACGAGCAGTACTTC. Protein sequence: CASSSGTGGWYEQYF.

The chain combines TRBV29-1 with TRBJ1-5; D is possibly TRBD1 (5 bases). The CDR3 is 14 amino acids. CDR1 and CDR2 (germline): SQVTM, ANQGSEA. V was cut by 4 bases and J by 3 bases, with 13 bases left in between. CDR3 nucleotides: TGCAGCGTTGCCGGTCCGGGGCCCAATCAGCCCCAGCATTTT. Protein sequence: CSVAGPGPNQPQHF.

This clonotype was counted a few times. The rearrangement joins TRBV13 to TRBJ2-2, with D possibly matching TRBD1 (6 bases). Trimming pared 5 bases from V and 4 bases from J, leaving 14 bases between. The CDR3 has 15 residues. The V gene's germline CDR1 is PRHDT and CDR2 FYEKMQ (reference sequence). The CDR3: CASSPQGLGTGELFF. In nucleotides, the CDR3 is TGTGCCAGCAGCCCTCAGGGGTTAGGCACCGGGGAGCTGTTTTTT.

The chain combines TRBV5-1 with TRBJ1-1, with no clear D. The V end lost 0 bases, the J end lost 3 bases, and 15 bases lay between the germline ends. The germline V gene encodes CDR1 SGHRS and CDR2 YFSETQ. The CDR3 is 16 amino acids. CDR3 bases: TGCGCCAGCAGCTTGGTCCCTAGGGCTTTGGACACTGAAGCTTTCTTT. Its protein is CASSLVPRALDTEAFF.

The genes are TRBV7-2 and TRBJ2-5; the D is unclear. V lost 7 bases to trimming and J lost 3 bases, with 12 bases between them. Germline V gene lookup returns CDR1 SGHTA and CDR2 FQGNSA. The CDR3 runs 13 residues. The CDR3 loop reads CASIVRSEETQYF. The CDR3, as DNA: TGTGCCAGCATCGTCCGATCCGAAGAGACCCAGTACTTC.

At least ten counts were recorded for this clonotype. V gene TRBV3-1 combines with J gene TRBJ1-1; D is unresolved. The CDR3 covers 15 residues. The V gene's germline CDR1 is LGHDT and CDR2 YNNKEL (reference sequence). Trimming took off 4 bases at V and 4 bases at J, with 16 bases between the two ends. The CDR3 is CASSPRLGQSTEAFF. CDR3 nucleotide sequence: TGTGCCAGCAGCCCCCGACTAGGTCAGAGCACTGAAGCTTTCTTT.